The subject of this entry is one T cell receptor (beta chain). The antigen is not known. Per the germline V gene, CDR1 is MDHEN and CDR2 is SYDVKM. The CDR3 has 13 residues. The ends were cut back, 7 bases at V and 7 bases at J, with 14 bases in the middle. The PCR made use of 60 Vbeta and 13 Jbeta primers. Only in-frame clones appear in the TCRdb table, and some are missing; sequencing was by immunoSEQ multiplex PCR. Here the sample spans roughly 190,000 clones, 70% to 90% being singletons. This entry is derived from a study of cytomegalovirus exposure and HLA in healthy donors. Points from the study as a whole: Evidence from a later analysis indicated that most CMV-associated TCR beta chains looked HLA-restricted.

Material: PBMCs. This chain joins TRBV28 and TRBJ1-5; D gene uncertain. This sequence originates from a woman aged 18-35 years in good health and CMV-seronegative. The CDR3 spells CASTSPGYQPQHF. CDR3 bases: TGTGCCAGCACTTCACCCGGGTACCAGCCCCAGCATTTT.